A single sample gave rise to the 18 T cell receptor beta chains below, sequenced in a study of blood T cell repertoires in COVID-19. Clones were sequenced by immunoSEQ multiplex PCR, and TCRdb holds only the in-frame ones, with some missing. This table holds about 670,000 clones, more than 80% found once. Sequences were obtained from peripheral blood. The receptors were sampled from a young woman with acute or convalescent COVID-19.

The J gene is TRBJ2-5, the V gene TRBV14; TRBD1 aligns across 7 bases. Germline assignment: CDR1 SGHDN and CDR2 FVKESK. The length of the CDR3 is 16 residues. V dropped 3 bases and J dropped 2; count of bases not matched to a gene: 9. The DNA of the CDR3 is TGTGCCAGCAGCCAGACCGGGACAGCCGTTCAAGAGACCCAGTACTTC. Amino acid sequence: CASSQTGTAVQETQYF.

As regards this clone: The same CDR3 also results from other DNA sequences found in this sample. This sequence joins TRBV7-9 and TRBJ2-7; perhaps TRBD2 as D (5 bases). CDR3 size: 12 residues. The ends were cut back, 5 bases at V and 4 bases at J, with 9 bases in the middle. Germline CDR1 is SEHNR and CDR2 is FQNEAQ (reference sequence). The CDR3 DNA is TGTGCCAGCAGCGGTGGACTGTACGAGCAGTACTTC. It codes for CASSGGLYEQYF. The whole variable domain, filled in from reference TRBV7-9 and TRBJ2-7, reads DTGVSQNPRHKITKRGQNVTFRCDPISEHNRLYWYRQTLGQGPEFLTYFQNEAQLEKSRLLSDRFSAERPKGSFSTLEIQRTEQGDSAMYLCASSGGLYEQYFGPGTRLTVT.

V is TRBV29-1 and J is TRBJ1-2; 8 nucleotides line up with TRBD1. Trimming cost V 3 bases and J 7 bases; bases outside gene matches: 7. Germline V lookup: CDR1 SQVTM, CDR2 ANQGSEA. CDR3 length: 13 amino acids. The CDR3 nucleotides read TGCAGCGTTGACCCCGACAGGGGCCCTGGCTACACCTTC. Encoded protein: CSVDPDRGPGYTF.

The rearrangement uses TRBV27 and TRBJ1-5, with D unresolved. Between the trimmed V and J ends, which lost 5 bases and 2 bases, there was a span of 13 bases. CDR1 is MNHEY and CDR2 is SMNVEV in the germline V gene (reference sequence). The CDR3 is 15 amino acids. CDR3 sequence reads: CASSPRVWRNQPQHF. Written as DNA, the CDR3 is TGTGCCAGCAGTCCCCGGGTTTGGCGCAATCAGCCCCAGCATTTT.

This sequence joins TRBV21-1 and TRBJ1-1; TRBD1 is the table's D call, not checked against the DNA. TRBV21-1 is classified as a pseudogene. This CDR3 comprises 11 residues. The CDR3 sequence is CFPGQGGEAFF. The CDR3 bases are TGTTTTCCGGGACAGGGGGGCGAAGCTTTCTTT.

The V gene is TRBV9, the J gene TRBJ1-4; D remains unclear. The CDR3 runs 16 residues. CDR1 and CDR2 (germline): SGDLS, YYNGEE. The V end was cut by 3 bases, the J end by 12 bases, with 24 bases between. The CDR3: CASSDPSGKAEVELFF. CDR3 sequence (DNA): TGTGCCAGCAGCGATCCCTCCGGTAAAGCTGAGGTGGAACTGTTTTTT.

V usage is TRBV7-2 and J usage is TRBJ2-7; TRBD1 matches at 9 bases. Per germline, CDR1 SGHTA and CDR2 FQGNSA. The CDR3 sequence is 13 residues long. The V and J ends lost 7 bases and 11 bases, in that order; junction bases with no gene match: 12. The CDR3 sequence is CASTPGQGILEYF. In DNA, the CDR3 is TGTGCCAGCACCCCGGGACAGGGTATATTGGAGTACTTC.

This clone was detected only once. CDR3 nucleotide sequence: TGTGCCAGCAGCCAGACAGGGACCTATAATTCACCCCTCCACTTT. As protein: CASSQTGTYNSPLHF. V is TRBV7-3 and J is TRBJ1-6; 7 bases match TRBD1. Germline V gene sequence: CDR1 SGHTA, CDR2 FQGTGA. The ends lost 5 bases at V and 2 bases at J; junction bases unmatched: 3. There are 15 residues in the CDR3.

The chain recombines TRBV5-1 with TRBJ1-2; TRBD1 agrees at 8 bases. From germline, CDR1 is SGHRS and CDR2 YFSETQ. The CDR3 runs to 15 residues. Germline trimming cut 4 bases from V and 5 bases from J; bases unmatched to any gene: 10. Written as DNA, the CDR3 is TGCGCCAGCAGCGAGAGGACAGGGCCTCGGTATGGCTACACCTTC. As protein: CASSERTGPRYGYTF.

The chain links TRBV11-2 to TRBJ2-3, with 10 bases identical to TRBD2. V trimming: 3 bases; J trimming: 1 base; junction bases outside the gene matches: 13. Looked up from germline, CDR1 is SGHAT and CDR2 is FQNNGV. The CDR3 runs to 19 residues. The chain's CDR3 is CASSLEEPAGTSGTDTQYF. The CDR3 DNA reads TGTGCCAGCAGCTTGGAAGAACCGGCGGGGACTAGCGGCACAGATACGCAGTATTTT.

The gene calls are TRBV6-5 and TRBJ2-1; a possible D gene is TRBD1 (6 bases). V was shortened by 3 bases and J by 9 bases, with 9 bases between the two germline ends. The CDR3 extends over 12 amino acids. CDR1 is MNHEY and CDR2 is SVGAGI in the germline V gene. The CDR3 nucleotides are TGTGCCAGCAGTTATAAGGGGGTTGAGCAGTTCTTC. Encoded protein: CASSYKGVEQFF.

This sequence joins TRBV24-1 and TRBJ2-7; the match to TRBD1 covers 7 bases. CDR3 length: 13 amino acids. Unmatched junction bases numbered 8, after V lost 3 bases and J lost 10 bases. Germline values: CDR1 KGHDR, CDR2 SFDVKD. The CDR3 reads CATSDGAGGHQYF. Here the CDR3 DNA reads TGTGCCACCAGTGATGGAGCAGGGGGTCACCAGTACTTC.

This clone was observed a few times. The rearrangement joins TRBV6-5 to TRBJ1-2; no clear D. CDR3 size: 13 residues. The V end lost 6 bases, the J end lost 1 base, and 9 bases lay between the germline ends. Germline CDR1 and CDR2: MNHEY and SVGAGI. The CDR3 region has the DNA TGTGCCAGCAGCCCCTCCCGTAACTATGGCTACACCTTC. Translating gives CASSPSRNYGYTF.

This sequence joins TRBV5-1 and TRBJ2-3; 12 positions agree with TRBD1. Germline lookup yields CDR1 SGHRS and CDR2 YFSETQ. Germline trimming cut 0 bases from V and 4 bases from J; bases unmatched to any gene: 9. The CDR3 extends over 18 amino acids. The CDR3: CASSLESGGQGAADTQYF. CDR3 in DNA: TGCGCCAGCAGCTTGGAGTCTGGGGGACAGGGGGCCGCAGATACGCAGTATTTT.

This chain links TRBV7-2 with TRBJ1-3; perhaps TRBD1 as D (5 bases). Germline V gene data show CDR1 as SGHTA and CDR2 as FQGNSA. V was trimmed by 6 bases and J by 0 bases, leaving 9 bases between them. The CDR3 is made up of 14 amino acids. The CDR3 spells CASRSDSSGNTIYF. In DNA, the CDR3 is TGTGCCAGCAGATCTGACAGCTCTGGAAACACCATATATTTT.

The chain joins TRBV9 to TRBJ2-5; 12 nucleotides match TRBD1. Germline loops: CDR1 SGDLS, CDR2 YYNGEE. The V and J ends lost 2 bases and 5 bases, in that order; junction bases with no gene match: 4. The CDR3 consists of 15 residues. In nucleotides, the CDR3 is TGTGCCAGCAGCGTCCAGGGACAGGGGGCGGAGACCCAGTACTTC. Protein sequence: CASSVQGQGAETQYF.

The table lists this clone with a few counts. The J gene is TRBJ2-3, the V gene TRBV12-5, with a tentative D call TRBD2 (6 bases). CDR1 is LGHNT, CDR2 FRNRAP, per germline. Trimming removed 0 bases at V and 4 bases at J, with 8 bases between. The CDR3 is 14 residues long. CDR3 in DNA: TGTGCTAGTGGTTTGGTAGGCGGGGCAGATACGCAGTATTTT. Translation: CASGLVGGADTQYF. The whole variable domain, remainder taken from reference TRBV12-5 and TRBJ2-3, is DARVTQTPRHKVTEMGQEVTMRCQPILGHNTVFWYRQTMMQGLELLAYFRNRAPLDDSGMPKDRFSAEMPDATLATLKIQPSEPRDSAVYFCASGLVGGADTQYFGPGTRLTVL.

This chain joins TRBV7-2 and TRBJ2-1; 7 bases map to TRBD1. The CDR3 totals 15 residues. Germline V CDR1 and CDR2: SGHTA, FQGNSA. J gave up 7 bases and V 1 base, and 7 bases lay outside the gene matches. The CDR3 protein is CASSLDRGNRNEQFF. The CDR3 bases are TGTGCCAGCAGCTTAGACAGGGGCAATAGGAATGAGCAGTTCTTC.